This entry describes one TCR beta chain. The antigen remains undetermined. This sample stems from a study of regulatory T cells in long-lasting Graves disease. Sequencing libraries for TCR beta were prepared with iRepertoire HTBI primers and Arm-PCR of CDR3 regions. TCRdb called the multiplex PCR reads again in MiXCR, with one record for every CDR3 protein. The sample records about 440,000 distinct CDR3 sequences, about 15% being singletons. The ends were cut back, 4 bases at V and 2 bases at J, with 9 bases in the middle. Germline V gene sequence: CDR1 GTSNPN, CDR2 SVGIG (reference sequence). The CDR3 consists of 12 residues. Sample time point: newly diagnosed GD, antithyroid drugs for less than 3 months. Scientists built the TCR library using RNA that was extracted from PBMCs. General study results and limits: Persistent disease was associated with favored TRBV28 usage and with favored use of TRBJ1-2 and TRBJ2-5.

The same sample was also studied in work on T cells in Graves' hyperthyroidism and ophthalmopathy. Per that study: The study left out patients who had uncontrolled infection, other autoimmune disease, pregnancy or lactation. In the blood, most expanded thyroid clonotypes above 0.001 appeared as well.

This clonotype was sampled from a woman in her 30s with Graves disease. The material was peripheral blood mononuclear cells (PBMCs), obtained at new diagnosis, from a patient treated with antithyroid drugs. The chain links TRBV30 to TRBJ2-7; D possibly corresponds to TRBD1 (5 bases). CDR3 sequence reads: CAWKQGTYEQYF. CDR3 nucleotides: TGTGCCTGGAAGCAGGGTACCTACGAGCAGTACTTC.